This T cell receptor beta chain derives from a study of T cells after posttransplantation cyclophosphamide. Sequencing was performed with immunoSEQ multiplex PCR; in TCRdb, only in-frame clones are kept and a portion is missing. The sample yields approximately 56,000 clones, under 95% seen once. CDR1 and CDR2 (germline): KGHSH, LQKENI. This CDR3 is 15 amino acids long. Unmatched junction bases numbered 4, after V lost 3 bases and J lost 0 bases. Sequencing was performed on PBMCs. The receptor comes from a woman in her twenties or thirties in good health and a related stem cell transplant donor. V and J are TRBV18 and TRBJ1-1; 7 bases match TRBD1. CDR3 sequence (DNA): TGTGCCAGCTCACCCGGGACAGAGATGAACACTGAAGCTTTCTTT. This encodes CASSPGTEMNTEAFF.